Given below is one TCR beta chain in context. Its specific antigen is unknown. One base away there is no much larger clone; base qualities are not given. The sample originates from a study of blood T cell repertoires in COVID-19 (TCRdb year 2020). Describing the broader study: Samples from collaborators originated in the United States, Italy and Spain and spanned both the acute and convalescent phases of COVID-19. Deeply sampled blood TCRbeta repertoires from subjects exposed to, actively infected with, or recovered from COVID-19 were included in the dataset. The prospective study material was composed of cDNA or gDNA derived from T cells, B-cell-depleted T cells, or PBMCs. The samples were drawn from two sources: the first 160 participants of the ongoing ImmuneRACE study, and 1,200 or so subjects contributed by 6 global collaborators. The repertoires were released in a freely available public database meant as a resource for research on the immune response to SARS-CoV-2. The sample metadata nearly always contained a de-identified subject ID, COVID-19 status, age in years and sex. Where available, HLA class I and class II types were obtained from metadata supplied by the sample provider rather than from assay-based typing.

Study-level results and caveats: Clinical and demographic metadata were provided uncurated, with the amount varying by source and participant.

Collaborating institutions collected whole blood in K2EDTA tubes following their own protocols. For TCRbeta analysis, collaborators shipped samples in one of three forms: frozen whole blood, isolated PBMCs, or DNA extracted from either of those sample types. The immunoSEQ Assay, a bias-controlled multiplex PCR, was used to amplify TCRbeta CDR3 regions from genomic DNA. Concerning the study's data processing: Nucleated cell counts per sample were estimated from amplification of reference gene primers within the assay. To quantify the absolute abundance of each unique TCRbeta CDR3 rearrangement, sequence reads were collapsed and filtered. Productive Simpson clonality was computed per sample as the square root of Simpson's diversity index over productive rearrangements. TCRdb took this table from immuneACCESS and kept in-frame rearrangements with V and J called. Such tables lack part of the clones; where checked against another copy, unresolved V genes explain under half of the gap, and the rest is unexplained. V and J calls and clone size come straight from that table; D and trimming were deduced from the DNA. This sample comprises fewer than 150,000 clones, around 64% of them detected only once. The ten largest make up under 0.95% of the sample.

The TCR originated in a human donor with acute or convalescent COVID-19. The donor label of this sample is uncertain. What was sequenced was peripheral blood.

The bases are TGTGCCAGTAGTAAAAGTTTCGGGAATGAGCAGTTCTTC. It translates to CASSKSFGNEQFF. In this chain, TRBV19 is recombined with TRBJ2-1; the D gene identity is not certain. The CDR3 starts with the cysteine, ends with the phenylalanine, and has 13 residues. This entry keeps only the CDR3 DNA: 39 bases, framed from base 1. The germline V gene (reference sequence) yields LNHDA for CDR1 and SQIVND for CDR2. Deletion took 4 bases off V and 7 bases off J, with a span of 11 bases between the germline ends.